The sequence of this T cell receptor beta chain was determined in a study of cytomegalovirus exposure and HLA in healthy donors (dated by TCRdb to 2015 to 2018). Background on the whole study: According to an earlier analysis of several hundred of the donors, about 179 million T cells yielded some 120 million unique TCR beta sequences and approximately 300 Gb of sequence data. Around 320 gigabases of sequencing data and 78 million or so unique TCR sequences were included in an early release covering 550 to 800 HLA-typed donors. Among the roughly 390 genotyped donors, about 83% belonged to the genetic ancestry cluster associated with self-reported Caucasian donors. The study was designed to test whether signatures of past pathogen exposure could be identified by cataloging public T cell receptors. The study used immunosequencing to profile the T cell repertoires of some 600 subjects and linked those repertoires to cytomegalovirus serostatus. In addition to the first cohort of 500 to 850 subjects, a separate validation cohort of approximately 120 different subjects was used. To predict cytomegalovirus infection status, the study brought together high-throughput TCR immunosequencing, statistical association of individual TCRs with disease status, and machine learning. To study patterns of TCR occurrence, a later analysis re-analyzed previously published TCR beta repertoires from 550 to 800 donors and added high-resolution HLA genotyping. The later analysis used no new phenotypic data to find candidate immune exposures, relying instead on TCR beta sequences and their occurrence across donors. An earlier analysis of approximately 580 of the donors used high-throughput TCR beta sequencing to judge whether each TCR beta V gene segment behaved as functional or pseudogenic. Donor age, sex, ethnicity and CMV serostatus were compiled alongside the repertoire data. Genome-wide SNP genotypes for about three fifths of the roughly 670 donors were used in a later genetic analysis, which treated that subset as a discovery cohort. Every discovery cohort repertoire had been produced on one sequencing platform. HLA typing included class I and class II loci at four-digit resolution. Typing coverage varied by locus: about 629-630 donors for A, B, C, DRB1 and DQB1; 500 to 550 for DQA1; over 600 for DPA1; around 450 for DPB1. Four or five DR-DQ haplotypes were handled as single units for association and clustering because linkage in the cohort was strong. Among some 400 genotyped donors of the cohort, an average of roughly 240,000 unique TCR beta nucleotide sequences were sequenced per donor, about a sixth of them non-productive.

Based on the germline V gene (reference sequence), the CDR1 and CDR2 sequences are DFQATT and SNEGSKA. V is cut by 0 bases and J by 7 bases, and the space between the germline ends is 4 bases. From the cysteine up to the phenylalanine, the CDR3 has a length of 11 residues. The DNA shown is the 33-base CDR3, in frame from base 1. Turning to this clone: Its target antigen remains unknown. Nothing much larger sits one base from this clone, and base qualities are not available.

Overall study outcomes, separate from this receptor: In an earlier analysis of several hundred of the donors, most TCR beta V segments were observed in productive rearrangements about 87% or about 30% of the time, broadly matching IMGT annotations. In a later analysis, HLA-associated TCR beta chains were found to be more clonally expanded and to have lower generation probabilities than equally common non-associated chains. In the study, 150 to 200 TCR beta chains were listed as associated with cytomegalovirus. In a later analysis, several top co-occurrence clusters were reported to appear linked to parvovirus B19, influenza, CMV and Epstein-Barr virus. Three of the identified cytomegalovirus-associated TCR beta chains were confirmed in vitro to be specific for cytomegalovirus antigens. Specific HLA alleles were associated with roughly 16,000 TCR beta sequences at a false discovery rate of 0.05 in a later analysis. A later analysis found that most CMV-associated TCR beta chains appeared HLA-restricted, with HLA associations seemingly driven largely by CMV exposure. Some IMGT-functional V segments, including TRBV6-2 and TRBV6-3, could not be told apart with the 87-base-pair reads, so those segments were excluded. HLA typing was unavailable for some donors at each locus, so association tests used only the typed subset. A later genetic analysis associated a missense DCLRE1C variant with V-gene and J-gene trimming of TCR beta chains, and an independent cohort replicated the association. Most TCR sequences were observed very rarely across donors, whereas some public TCRs were present in many individuals. According to the authors, the approach could potentially be generalized to other disease states and immunological phenotypes. In a later genetic analysis, fewer N-insertions in productive TCRs were reported among donors in an Asian-associated ancestry cluster than the roughly 640-donor mean. The cohort was sequenced for TCR beta chains only, and without alpha or paired-chain data the features that could be detected were limited. Correlated functional status among segregating V segments might be attributable to linkage disequilibrium, but an unknown experimental factor could not be ruled out. For the cohort, immune exposure information was limited to CMV serostatus. Presence/absence analyses assumed roughly uniform sequencing depth across donors, an assumption that may not hold. When HLA alleles, especially DR and DQ, strongly co-occurred, TCR associations were difficult to assign to individual alleles. A cluster of highly shared sequence variants was judged likely to be a technical artifact of the sequencing pipeline. A further reported finding was that TCR beta sequences accurately predicted the HLA-A and HLA-B alleles for most subjects in the first cohort. In both the original and validation cohorts, the classifier was reported to diagnose cytomegalovirus status with high specificity and sensitivity. In a later analysis, TCR association rates were found to vary across HLA loci, with the most associated TCRs seen for DRB1 alleles and the fewest for HLA-C alleles. Because counts were too low, some 17 rarely observed V segments, including chromosome 9 orphons, were excluded from the earlier analysis of 587 of the donors.

Preparation of the library involved the immunoSEQ multiplex PCR assay. For the multiplex PCR, a mixture combining 60 forward primers for TCR Vbeta segments and 13 reverse primers for TCR Jbeta segments was used. The CDR3 region of rearranged TCR beta genes was amplified from genomic DNA by a multiplex PCR assay. On the Illumina HiSeq System, the amplified TCR beta libraries were sequenced as 87-base-pair reads. Turning to the authors' computational methods: A later analysis counted approximately 76 million unique TCR beta chains across the 666 repertoires, and around 12 million of these chains were shared by at least two donors. To remove PCR and sequencing errors, raw reads were error-corrected and collapsed into unique sequences using a nearest-neighbor algorithm that merged closely related sequences. To assign V, D and J gene segments, CDR3 sequences were aligned to IMGT reference sequences. For a sequence to be retained, a match of at least six nucleotides was required to both a V gene segment and a J gene segment. Rearrangements were classified as productive when the CDR3 lacked stop codons and remained in frame with V and J, and all other rearrangements were classified as non-productive. CDR3 was defined according to IMGT convention as the region running from the second conserved V-encoded cysteine to the conserved J-encoded phenylalanine. In an earlier analysis of 587 of the donors, sequences lacking an unambiguous match to a single V gene segment were excluded. In an earlier analysis of several hundred of the donors, a V segment was called functional when productive rearrangements were above 56.7%, and segregating when the standard deviation between donors exceeded 5%. A statistical classification framework was built for diagnosing cytomegalovirus status from the catalog of TCR beta chain sequences. In a later analysis, V and J genes were assigned by comparing TCR nucleotide sequences against IMGT/GENE-DB human TR gene sequences. In a later analysis, CDR3 sequences and most-parsimonious VDJ recombination scenarios were assigned using the TCRdist pipeline. In a later analysis, each TCR beta chain was defined by its CDR3 amino acid sequence together with its V-gene family, and reads lacking a unique V-gene family were excluded. To address suspected cross-contamination and a sequencing artifact, a later analysis removed roughly 580 highly shared, low-generation-probability nucleotide sequences. In a later analysis, a clonal expansion index for each public chain was calculated from normalized within-repertoire ranks of inferred template counts. In a later analysis, generation probabilities were computed with a VDJ recombination model fitted to out-of-frame rearrangements, and the resulting probabilities were checked against IGoR. In a later analysis, TCR-TCR, TCR-HLA and TCR-CMV co-occurrence was scored with hypergeometric tests, and a repertoire-size bias correction was applied to TCR pairs. A later analysis estimated false discovery rates by permuting HLA or CMV assignments 20 times. In a later analysis, co-occurring TCRs were grouped using DBSCAN, and TCRdist sequence similarity was added for clustering within HLA-allele-positive subsets. Repertoires with fewer than 30,000 or more than 120,000 public chains were left out of co-occurrence clustering, as were five repertoires with anomalous nucleotide sharing. In TCRdb, the immuneACCESS table is reduced to in-frame sequences with V and J assigned. These tables do not hold every clone; where another copy was compared, an unresolved V gene accounts for under half, and the others remain unexplained. Clone size and V and J calls were adopted from that table, with D and trimming inferred from the DNA. This sample holds some 80,000 clones; around 60% were observed only once. The top ten clones comprise roughly 4.5% of the sample.

In total, roughly 670 healthy bone marrow donors made up the cohort. At the time of sampling, every cohort member was nominally healthy, though immune exposures that went unrecorded were likely present. The donor was CMV seropositive and belonged to the group of about 290 seropositive cohort members. A peripheral blood sample was collected from each donor, and TCR beta sequencing was performed on peripheral blood mononuclear cells. The Qiagen DNeasy Blood Extraction Kit was used to extract genomic DNA from the blood cell samples. The sample comprised PBMCs. The source of this sequence is a male donor in good health and CMV-seropositive. Rearrangement joined TRBV20-1 to TRBJ2-1, with the D gene not confidently named. The DNA is TGCAGTGCTAGAGATCTTAATGAGCAGTTCTTC. The encoded protein is CSARDLNEQFF.